This TCR beta chain was sequenced in a study of cytomegalovirus exposure and HLA in healthy donors. Points from the study as a whole: Some TCR beta chains (around 180 of them) were listed as cytomegalovirus-associated. Within the 130 or so validation repertoires, first-cohort TCR clusters tended to co-occur, according to a later analysis.

Repertoires were generated with immunoSEQ multiplex PCR, while TCRdb's copy carries only in-frame clones and drops some. The sample holds 250,000 to 400,000 clones, around 90% seen once. To note about this clone: Antigen: not known.

The study drew the donors from its approximately 110-subject validation cohort, separate from the roughly 670-subject first cohort. The receptor was isolated from a man aged 25-40 years in good health and CMV-seronegative. The material sequenced was PBMCs.

CDR3 sequence: CASKSVEGLASPLHF. In nucleotides, the CDR3 is TGTGCCAGTAAATCTGTTGAGGGTTTGGCGTCACCCCTCCACTTT. The chain joins TRBV19 to TRBJ1-6; D is undetermined. The CDR3 consists of 15 residues. The germline gives CDR1 LNHDA, CDR2 SQIVND (reference sequence). V was trimmed by 7 bases and J by 10 bases, leaving 20 bases between them. The full variable domain, its missing parts supplied by reference TRBV19 and TRBJ1-6, is DGGITQSPKYLFRKEGQNVTLSCEQNLNHDAMYWYRQDPGQGLRLIYYSQIVNDFQKGDIAEGYSVSREKKESFPLTVTSAQKNPTAFYLCASKSVEGLASPLHFGNGTRLTVT.